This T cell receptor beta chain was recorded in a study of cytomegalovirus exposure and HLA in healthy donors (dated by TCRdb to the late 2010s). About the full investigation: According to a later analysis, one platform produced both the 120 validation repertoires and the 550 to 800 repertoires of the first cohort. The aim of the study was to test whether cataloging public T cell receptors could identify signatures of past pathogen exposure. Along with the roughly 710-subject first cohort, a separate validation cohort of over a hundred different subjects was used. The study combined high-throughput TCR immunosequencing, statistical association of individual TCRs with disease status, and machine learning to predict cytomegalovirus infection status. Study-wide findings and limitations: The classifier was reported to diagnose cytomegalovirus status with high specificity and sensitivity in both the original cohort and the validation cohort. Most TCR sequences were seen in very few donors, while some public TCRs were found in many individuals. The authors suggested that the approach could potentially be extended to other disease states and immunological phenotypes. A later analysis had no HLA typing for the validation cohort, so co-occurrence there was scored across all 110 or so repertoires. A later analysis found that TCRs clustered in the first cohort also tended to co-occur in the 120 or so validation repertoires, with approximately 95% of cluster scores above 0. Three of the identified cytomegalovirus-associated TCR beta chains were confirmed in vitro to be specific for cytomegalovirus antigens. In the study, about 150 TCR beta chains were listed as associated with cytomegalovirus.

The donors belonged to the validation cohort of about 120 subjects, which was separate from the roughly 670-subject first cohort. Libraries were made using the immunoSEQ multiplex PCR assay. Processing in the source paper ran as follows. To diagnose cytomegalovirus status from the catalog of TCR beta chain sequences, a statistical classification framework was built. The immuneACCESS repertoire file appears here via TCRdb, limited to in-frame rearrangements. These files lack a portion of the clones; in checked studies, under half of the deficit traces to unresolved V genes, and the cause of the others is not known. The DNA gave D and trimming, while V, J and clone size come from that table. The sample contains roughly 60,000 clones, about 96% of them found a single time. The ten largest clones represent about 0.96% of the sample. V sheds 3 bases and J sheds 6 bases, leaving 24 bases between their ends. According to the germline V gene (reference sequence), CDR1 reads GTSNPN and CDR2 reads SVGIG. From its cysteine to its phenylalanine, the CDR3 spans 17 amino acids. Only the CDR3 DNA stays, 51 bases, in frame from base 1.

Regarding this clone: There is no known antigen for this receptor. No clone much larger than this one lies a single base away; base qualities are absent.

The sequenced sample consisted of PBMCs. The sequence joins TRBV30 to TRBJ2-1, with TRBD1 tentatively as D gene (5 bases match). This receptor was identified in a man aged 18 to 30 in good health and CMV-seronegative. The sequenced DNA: TGTGCCTGGAGGCGAGGACATAGCAGGCACGGGTCCAATGAGCAGTTCTTC. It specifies CAWRRGHSRHGSNEQFF.